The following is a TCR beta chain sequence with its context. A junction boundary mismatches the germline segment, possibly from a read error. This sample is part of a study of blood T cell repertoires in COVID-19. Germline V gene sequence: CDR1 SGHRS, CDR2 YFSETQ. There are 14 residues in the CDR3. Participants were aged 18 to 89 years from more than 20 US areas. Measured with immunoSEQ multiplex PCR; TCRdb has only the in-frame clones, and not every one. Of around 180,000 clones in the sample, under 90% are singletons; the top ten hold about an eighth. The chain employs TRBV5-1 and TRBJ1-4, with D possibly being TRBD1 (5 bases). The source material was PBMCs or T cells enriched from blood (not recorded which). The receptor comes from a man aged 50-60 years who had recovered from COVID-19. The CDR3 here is CANSRTGINEKLFF. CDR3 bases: TGCGCCAACAGCCGTACAGGAATTAATGAAAAACTGTTTTTT.